This T cell receptor beta chain is drawn from a study of beta chain features in type 1 diabetes. Study-level findings and limits: PCR may have favored shorter templates equally in patients and controls.

The whole isolated RNA underwent reverse transcription, so sequencing captured expressed TCRB transcripts. The table came from immunoSEQ multiplex PCR; TCRdb's copy has only in-frame clones and leaves some out. The sample comprises hundreds of thousands of clones, around 30% of which are singletons, and 0.06% to 0.07% rests with the top ten. Trimming cost V 6 bases and J 2 bases, with 10 bases left between them. This CDR3 is built from 13 residues. Germline V gives CDR1 SSHAT, CDR2 FNYEAQ (reference sequence). CD4+ naive, central memory, regulatory and stem cell-like memory cells were sorted via CD45RO/CCR7/CD25/CD127/CD95/CD27. Notes on this clone: The target antigen is unknown.

The sample consisted of naive CD4+ T cells from blood. The rearrangement uses TRBV7-7 and TRBJ2-5; the D is unclear. The receptor was derived from a man aged 18 to 30 in good health. The CDR3 sequence is CASSTLTQETQYF. CDR3 coding DNA: TGTGCCAGCAGTACTCTTACACAAGAGACCCAGTACTTC. Complete variable domain (other parts from reference TRBV7-7 and TRBJ2-5): GAGVSQSPRYKVTKRGQDVTLRCDPISSHATLYWYQQALGQGPEFLTYFNYEAQPDKSGLPSDRFSAERPEGSISTLTIQRTEQRDSAMYRCASSTLTQETQYFGPGTRLLVL.